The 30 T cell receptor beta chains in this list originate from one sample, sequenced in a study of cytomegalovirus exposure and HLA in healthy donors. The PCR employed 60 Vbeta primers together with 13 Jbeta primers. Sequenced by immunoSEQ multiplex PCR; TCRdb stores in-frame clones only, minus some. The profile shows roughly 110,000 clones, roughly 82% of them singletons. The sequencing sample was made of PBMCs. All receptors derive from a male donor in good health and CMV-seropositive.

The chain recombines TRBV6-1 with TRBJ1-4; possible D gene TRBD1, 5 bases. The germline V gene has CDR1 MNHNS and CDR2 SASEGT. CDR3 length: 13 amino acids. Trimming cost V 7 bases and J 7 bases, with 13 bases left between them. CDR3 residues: CASTRGSGEKLFF. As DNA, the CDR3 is TGTGCCAGCACTAGGGGAAGTGGTGAAAAACTGTTTTTT.

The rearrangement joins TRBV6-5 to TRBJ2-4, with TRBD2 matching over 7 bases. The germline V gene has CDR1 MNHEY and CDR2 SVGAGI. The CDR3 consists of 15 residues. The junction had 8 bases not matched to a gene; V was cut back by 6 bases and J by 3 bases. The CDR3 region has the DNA TGTGCCAGCAGGCAAGCGGGACCCCTCAAAAACATTCAGTACTTC. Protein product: CASRQAGPLKNIQYF.

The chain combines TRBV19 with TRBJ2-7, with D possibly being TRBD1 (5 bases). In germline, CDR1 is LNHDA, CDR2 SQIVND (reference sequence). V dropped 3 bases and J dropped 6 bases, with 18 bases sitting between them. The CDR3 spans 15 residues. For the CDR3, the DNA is TGTGCCAGTAGTATGCCCGGACATCCCCCCGGCGAGCAGTACTTC. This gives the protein CASSMPGHPPGEQYF.

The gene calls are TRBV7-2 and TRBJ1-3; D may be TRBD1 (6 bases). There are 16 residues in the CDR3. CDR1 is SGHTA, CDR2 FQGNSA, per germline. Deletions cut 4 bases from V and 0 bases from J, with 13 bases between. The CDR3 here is CASSWGQTGSGNTIYF. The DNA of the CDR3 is TGTGCCAGCAGCTGGGGACAAACCGGCTCTGGAAACACCATATATTTT.

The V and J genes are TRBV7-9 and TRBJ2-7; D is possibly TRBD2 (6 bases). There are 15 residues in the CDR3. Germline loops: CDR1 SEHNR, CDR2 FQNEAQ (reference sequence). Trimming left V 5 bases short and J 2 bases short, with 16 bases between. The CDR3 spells CASSMGLSLPYEQYF. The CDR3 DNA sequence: TGTGCCAGCAGCATGGGACTTTCTCTCCCCTACGAGCAGTACTTC.

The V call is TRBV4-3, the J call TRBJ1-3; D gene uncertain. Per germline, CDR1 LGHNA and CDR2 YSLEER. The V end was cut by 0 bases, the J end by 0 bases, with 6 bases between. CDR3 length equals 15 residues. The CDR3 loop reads CASSQEFNSGNTIYF. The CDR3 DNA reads TGCGCCAGCAGCCAAGAATTTAACTCTGGAAACACCATATATTTT.

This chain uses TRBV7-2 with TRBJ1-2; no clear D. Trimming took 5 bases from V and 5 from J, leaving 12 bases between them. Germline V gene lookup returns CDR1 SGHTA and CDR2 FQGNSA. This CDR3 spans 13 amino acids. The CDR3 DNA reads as TGTGCCAGCAGCCTCGGCCTCAGGTATGGCTACACCTTC. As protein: CASSLGLRYGYTF.

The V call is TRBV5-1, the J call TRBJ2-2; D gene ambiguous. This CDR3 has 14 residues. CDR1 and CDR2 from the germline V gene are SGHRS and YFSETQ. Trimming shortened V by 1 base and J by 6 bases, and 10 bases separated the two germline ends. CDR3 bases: TGCGCCAGCAGCTTGAGAGGATCTCCCGGGGAGCTGTTTTTT. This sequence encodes CASSLRGSPGELFF.

Written as DNA, the CDR3 is TGTGCCAGCAGCAGGGTAAAATCCTACAATGAGCAGTTCTTC. It encodes CASSRVKSYNEQFF. The chain joins TRBV6-5 to TRBJ2-1; a weak D match, TRBD1 (5 bases). This CDR3 spans 14 amino acids. The germline V gene encodes CDR1 MNHEY and CDR2 SVGAGI. Trimming left V 6 bases short and J 1 base short, with 10 bases between.

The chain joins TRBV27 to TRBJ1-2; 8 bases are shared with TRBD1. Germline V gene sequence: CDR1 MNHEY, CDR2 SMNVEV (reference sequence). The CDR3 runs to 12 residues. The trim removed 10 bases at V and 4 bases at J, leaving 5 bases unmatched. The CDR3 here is CATRTGSYGYTF. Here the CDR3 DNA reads TGTGCCACCCGGACAGGGTCCTATGGCTACACCTTC.

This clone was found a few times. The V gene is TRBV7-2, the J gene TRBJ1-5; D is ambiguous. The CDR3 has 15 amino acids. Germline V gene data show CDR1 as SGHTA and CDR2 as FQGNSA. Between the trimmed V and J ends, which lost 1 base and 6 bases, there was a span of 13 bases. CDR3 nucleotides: TGTGCCAGCAGCTTAGAAGGCTCGCGGAGTCAGCCCCAGCATTTT. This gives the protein CASSLEGSRSQPQHF.

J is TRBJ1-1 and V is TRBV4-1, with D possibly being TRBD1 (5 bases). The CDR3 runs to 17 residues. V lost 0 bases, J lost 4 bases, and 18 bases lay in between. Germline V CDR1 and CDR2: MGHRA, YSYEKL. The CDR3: CASSQDSGDRSSTEAFF. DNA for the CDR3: TGCGCCAGCAGCCAAGATTCGGGGGACCGGTCGTCCACTGAAGCTTTCTTT.

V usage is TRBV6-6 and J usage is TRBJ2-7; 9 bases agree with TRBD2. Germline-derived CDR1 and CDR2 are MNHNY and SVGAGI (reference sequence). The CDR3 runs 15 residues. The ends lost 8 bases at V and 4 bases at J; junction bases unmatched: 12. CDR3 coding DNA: TGTGCCAGCGCTAAGAGCGGGGGGCGGATGTACGAGCAGTACTTC. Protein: CASAKSGGRMYEQYF.

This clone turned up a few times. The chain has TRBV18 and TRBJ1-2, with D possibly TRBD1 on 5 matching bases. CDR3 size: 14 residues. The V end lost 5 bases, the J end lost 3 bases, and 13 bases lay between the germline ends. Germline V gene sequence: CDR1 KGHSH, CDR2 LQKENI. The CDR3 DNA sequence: TGTGCCAGCTCAGCGGCCCAGGGCGACTATGGCTACACCTTC. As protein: CASSAAQGDYGYTF.

This CDR3 reads CASSSDGEAFF. CDR3 DNA: TGTGCCAGCAGCAGCGACGGAGAAGCTTTCTTT. This chain joins TRBV11-2 and TRBJ1-1; D gene unclear. Germline V CDR1 and CDR2: SGHAT, FQNNGV. CDR3 size: 11 residues. The V end lost 5 bases, the J end lost 8 bases, and 9 bases lay between the germline ends.

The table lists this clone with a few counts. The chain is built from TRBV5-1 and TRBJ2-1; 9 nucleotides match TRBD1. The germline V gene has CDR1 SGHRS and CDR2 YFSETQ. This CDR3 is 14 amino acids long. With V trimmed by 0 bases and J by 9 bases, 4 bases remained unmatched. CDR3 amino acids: CASSLGQGVTEQFF. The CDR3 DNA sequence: TGCGCCAGCAGCTTGGGACAGGGGGTAACTGAGCAGTTCTTC.

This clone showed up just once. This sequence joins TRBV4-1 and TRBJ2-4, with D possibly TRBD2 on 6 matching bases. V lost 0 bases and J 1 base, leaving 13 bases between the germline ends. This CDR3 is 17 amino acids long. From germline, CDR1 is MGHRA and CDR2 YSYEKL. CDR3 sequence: CASSQDNKGRAKNIQYF. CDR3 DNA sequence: TGCGCCAGCAGCCAAGATAACAAAGGGAGGGCCAAAAACATTCAGTACTTC.

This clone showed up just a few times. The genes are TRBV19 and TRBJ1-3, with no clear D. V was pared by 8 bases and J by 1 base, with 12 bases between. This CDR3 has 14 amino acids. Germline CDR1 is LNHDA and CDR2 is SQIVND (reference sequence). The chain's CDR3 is CASLVTSSGNTIYF. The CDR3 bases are TGTGCCAGTCTTGTGACTTCTTCTGGAAACACCATATATTTT.

The CDR3 coding sequence is TGCGCCAGCAGCCAAGATGCTAGATCCTACAATGAGCAGTTCTTC. This codes for CASSQDARSYNEQFF. V gene TRBV4-3 combines with J gene TRBJ2-1, with D unclear. The germline V gene encodes CDR1 LGHNA and CDR2 YSLEER. The CDR3 runs 15 residues. The ends were cut back, 0 bases at V and 1 base at J, with 7 bases in the middle.

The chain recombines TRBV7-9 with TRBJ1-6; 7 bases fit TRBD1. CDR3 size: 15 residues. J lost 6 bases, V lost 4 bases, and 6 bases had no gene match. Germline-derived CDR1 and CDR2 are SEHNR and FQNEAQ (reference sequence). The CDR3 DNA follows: TGTGCCAGCAGCTCGGGACAGTTCTTTAATTCACCCCTCCACTTT. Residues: CASSSGQFFNSPLHF.

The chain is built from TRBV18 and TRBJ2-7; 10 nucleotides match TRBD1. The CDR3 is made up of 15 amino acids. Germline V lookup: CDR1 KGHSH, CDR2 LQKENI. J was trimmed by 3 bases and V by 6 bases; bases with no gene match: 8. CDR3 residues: CASSQAGTGDYEQYF. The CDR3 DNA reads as TGTGCCAGCTCGCAGGCCGGGACAGGGGACTACGAGCAGTACTTC.

This CDR3 is CASSAGKGLTLAYNEQFF. The DNA of the CDR3 is TGTGCCAGCAGCGCCGGCAAGGGACTGACGTTAGCATACAATGAGCAGTTCTTC. This chain uses TRBV5-6 with TRBJ2-1; the D gene is possibly TRBD2 (6 bases). This CDR3 comprises 18 residues. CDR1 and CDR2 (germline): SGHDT, YYEEEE. Trimming took 4 bases from V and 4 from J, leaving 24 bases between them.

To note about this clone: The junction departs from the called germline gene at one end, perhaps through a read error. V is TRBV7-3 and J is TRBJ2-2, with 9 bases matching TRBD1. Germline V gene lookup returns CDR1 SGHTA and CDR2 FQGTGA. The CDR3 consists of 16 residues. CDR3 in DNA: TGTGCCAGCAGGTTAACGGGACAGGGGAACACCGGGGAGCTGTTTTTT. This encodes CASRLTGQGNTGELFF.

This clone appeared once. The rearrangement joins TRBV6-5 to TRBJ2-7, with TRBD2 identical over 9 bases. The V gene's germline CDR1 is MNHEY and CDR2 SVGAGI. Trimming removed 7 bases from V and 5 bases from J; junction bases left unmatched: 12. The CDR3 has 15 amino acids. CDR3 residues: CASKPSGTSRHEQYF. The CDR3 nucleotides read TGTGCCAGCAAACCCTCCGGGACTAGCAGGCACGAGCAGTACTTC.

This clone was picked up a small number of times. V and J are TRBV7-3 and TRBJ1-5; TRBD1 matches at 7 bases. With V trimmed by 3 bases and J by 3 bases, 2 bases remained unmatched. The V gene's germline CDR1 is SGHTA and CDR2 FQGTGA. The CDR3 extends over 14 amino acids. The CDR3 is CASSLTGPNQPQHF. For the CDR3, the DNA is TGTGCCAGCAGCTTGACAGGGCCCAATCAGCCCCAGCATTTT.

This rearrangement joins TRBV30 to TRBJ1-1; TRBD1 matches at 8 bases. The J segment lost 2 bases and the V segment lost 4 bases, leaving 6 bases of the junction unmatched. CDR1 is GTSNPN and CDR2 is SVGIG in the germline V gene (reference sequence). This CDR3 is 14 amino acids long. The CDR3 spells CAWTRDRGNTEAFF. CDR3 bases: TGTGCCTGGACTCGCGACAGGGGAAACACTGAAGCTTTCTTT.

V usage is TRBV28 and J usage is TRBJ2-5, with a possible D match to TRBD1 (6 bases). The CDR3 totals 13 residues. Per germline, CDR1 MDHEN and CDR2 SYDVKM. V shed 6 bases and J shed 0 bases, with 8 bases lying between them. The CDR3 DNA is TGTGCCAGCAGCCGACAGGACCAAGAGACCCAGTACTTC. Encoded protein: CASSRQDQETQYF.

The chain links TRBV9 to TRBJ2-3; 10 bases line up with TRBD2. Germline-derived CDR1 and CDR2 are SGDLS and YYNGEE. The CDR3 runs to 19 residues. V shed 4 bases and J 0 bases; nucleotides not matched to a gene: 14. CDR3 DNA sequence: TGTGCCAGCAGCCCTCGTTGGACTAGCGGTAGATTGAGCACAGATACGCAGTATTTT. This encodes CASSPRWTSGRLSTDTQYF.

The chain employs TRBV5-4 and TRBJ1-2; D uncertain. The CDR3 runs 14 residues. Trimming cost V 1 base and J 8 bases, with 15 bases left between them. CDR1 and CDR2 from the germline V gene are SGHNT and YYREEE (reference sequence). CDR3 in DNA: TGTGCCAGCAGCTTGTCCACTGGGCCCGGAGGCTACACCTTC. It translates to CASSLSTGPGGYTF. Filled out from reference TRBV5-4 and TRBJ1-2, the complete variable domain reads ETGVTQSPTHLIKTRGQQVTLRCSSQSGHNTVSWYQQALGQGPQFIFQYYREEENGRGNFPPRFSGLQFPNYSSELNVNALELDDSALYLCASSLSTGPGGYTFGSGTRLTVV.

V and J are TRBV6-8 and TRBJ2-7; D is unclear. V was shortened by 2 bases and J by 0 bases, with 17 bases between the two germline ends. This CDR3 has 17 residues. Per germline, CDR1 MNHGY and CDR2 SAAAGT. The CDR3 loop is CASSYPLGIHASYEQYF. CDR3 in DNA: TGTGCCAGCAGTTACCCCCTAGGAATTCACGCCTCCTACGAGCAGTACTTC.